A selection of T cell receptor beta chains follows, all from one sample in a study of response to subunit inactivated influenza vaccine. TCRdb re-analysed the RT-PCR reads in MiXCR, keeping a single row per CDR3 protein. The sample shows about 620,000 distinct CDR3 sequences, about 10% of them seen only once. Sequenced material: PBMCs from blood, taken on the day of vaccination. The receptor set was obtained from a man in his fifties or sixties who received an inactivated influenza vaccine. Both conserved end residues are part of each CDR3. D genes are given only for firm matches. Size is omitted from some rows. Given values are once, few, many or a class for expanded clones.

d_call: TRBD2; clone_size: -; j_call: TRBJ2-3; cdr3_length: 13; v_call: TRBV20-1; cdr3_aa: CSASPRASGGGNF; cdr3_nt: TGCAGTGCTAGTCCTAGGGCAAGCGGGGGGGGGAACTTT
d_call: -; clone_size: -; j_call: TRBJ2-7; cdr3_length: 14; v_call: TRBV6-2/TRBV6-3; cdr3_aa: CASSISPVGYEQYF; cdr3_nt: TGTGCCAGCAGTATCAGCCCGGTAGGGTACGAGCAGTACTTC
d_call: -; clone_size: -; j_call: TRBJ1-1; cdr3_length: 16; v_call: TRBV12-3/TRBV12-4; cdr3_aa: CASSGGEGGMNTEAFF; cdr3_nt: TGTGCCAGCAGTGGGGGGGAGGGCGGCATGAACACTGAAGCTTTCTTT
d_call: TRBD2; clone_size: many; j_call: TRBJ2-5; cdr3_length: 15; v_call: TRBV12-3/TRBV12-4; cdr3_aa: CAIRGLAGDEETQYF; cdr3_nt: TGTGCCATCCGTGGACTAGCGGGAGACGAAGAGACCCAGTACTTC
d_call: TRBD1; clone_size: -; j_call: TRBJ2-1; cdr3_length: 12; v_call: TRBV7-2; cdr3_aa: CASSPDRGEQFF; cdr3_nt: TGTGCCAGCAGCCCGGACAGGGGTGAGCAGTTCTTC
d_call: -; clone_size: few; j_call: TRBJ1-1; cdr3_length: 13; v_call: TRBV7-9; cdr3_aa: CASSRGGYTEAFF; cdr3_nt: TGTGCCAGCAGCCGCGGGGGTTACACTGAAGCTTTCTTT
d_call: -; clone_size: many; j_call: TRBJ2-7; cdr3_length: 14; v_call: TRBV7-6; cdr3_aa: CASSLRRGGYEQYF; cdr3_nt: TGTGCCAGCAGCCTCAGGAGAGGAGGCTACGAGCAGTACTTC
d_call: -; clone_size: -; j_call: TRBJ2-6; cdr3_length: 15; v_call: TRBV2; cdr3_aa: CASRDRQTGANVLTF; cdr3_nt: TGTGCCAGCAGGGACCGACAGACTGGGGCCAACGTCCTGACTTTC
d_call: -; clone_size: many; j_call: TRBJ2-1; cdr3_length: 18; v_call: TRBV24-1; cdr3_aa: CATSDLDTLWGVGNEQFF; cdr3_nt: TGTGCCACCAGTGATTTGGATACGCTATGGGGCGTTGGTAATGAGCAGTTCTTC
d_call: TRBD2; clone_size: -; j_call: TRBJ2-7; cdr3_length: 15; v_call: TRBV27; cdr3_aa: CASSARLAGDHEQYF; cdr3_nt: TGTGCCAGCAGTGCCCGACTAGCGGGAGACCACGAGCAGTACTTC
d_call: TRBD1; clone_size: -; j_call: TRBJ2-5; cdr3_length: 15; v_call: TRBV20-1; cdr3_aa: CSASTYNRGRETQYF; cdr3_nt: TGCAGTGCTAGTACATACAACAGGGGGCGAGAGACCCAGTACTTC
d_call: TRBD2; clone_size: -; j_call: TRBJ2-3; cdr3_length: 16; v_call: TRBV12-3/TRBV12-4; cdr3_aa: CASIKREGLYTDTQYF; cdr3_nt: TGTGCCAGCATTAAACGGGAGGGCCTGTATACAGATACGCAGTATTTT
d_call: -; clone_size: many; j_call: TRBJ1-5; cdr3_length: 12; v_call: TRBV3-1; cdr3_aa: CASSQAGAPQHF; cdr3_nt: TGTGCCAGCAGCCAAGCCGGGGCGCCCCAGCATTTT
d_call: -; clone_size: few; j_call: TRBJ2-1; cdr3_length: 14; v_call: TRBV5-5; cdr3_aa: CASSSTPNYNEQFF; cdr3_nt: TGTGCCAGCAGCTCTACACCGAACTACAATGAGCAGTTCTTC
d_call: -; clone_size: -; j_call: TRBJ1-2; cdr3_length: 15; v_call: TRBV12-3/TRBV12-4; cdr3_aa: CASSPPGEGVPGYTF; cdr3_nt: TGTGCCAGCAGTCCTCCGGGCGAGGGTGTTCCTGGCTACACCTTC
d_call: -; clone_size: -; j_call: TRBJ1-6; cdr3_length: 15; v_call: TRBV18; cdr3_aa: CASSPQGPFHSPLHF; cdr3_nt: TGTGCCAGCTCACCACAGGGGCCTTTTCATTCACCCCTCCACTTT
d_call: -; clone_size: few; j_call: TRBJ1-5; cdr3_length: 19; v_call: TRBV21-1; cdr3_aa: CASSKYCSKGDYSNQPQHF; cdr3_nt: TGTGCCAGCAGCAAATACTGTAGTAAAGGGGACTATAGCAATCAGCCCCAGCATTTT
d_call: TRBD1; clone_size: few; j_call: TRBJ2-1; cdr3_length: 17; v_call: TRBV7-2; cdr3_aa: CASSLARGQGRRNEQFF; cdr3_nt: TGTGCCAGCAGCTTAGCGCGAGGACAGGGTCGGCGCAATGAGCAGTTCTTC
d_call: -; clone_size: -; j_call: TRBJ2-3; cdr3_length: 16; v_call: TRBV20-1; cdr3_aa: CSARDLGRSSTDTQYF; cdr3_nt: TGCAGTGCTAGAGATCTCGGGAGAAGCAGCACAGATACGCAGTATTTT
d_call: -; clone_size: few; j_call: TRBJ2-1; cdr3_length: 15; v_call: TRBV7-2; cdr3_aa: CASSRGPSSYNEQFF; cdr3_nt: TGTGCCAGCAGCAGGGGACCTAGCTCCTACAATGAGCAGTTCTTC
d_call: -; clone_size: many; j_call: TRBJ2-5; cdr3_length: 12; v_call: TRBV25-1; cdr3_aa: CASSEPQETQYF; cdr3_nt: TGTGCCAGCAGTGAGCCCCAAGAGACCCAGTACTTC
d_call: TRBD1; clone_size: many; j_call: TRBJ2-3; cdr3_length: 17; v_call: TRBV5-6; cdr3_aa: CASSLYAGTGNTDTQYF; cdr3_nt: TGTGCCAGCAGCTTGTATGCCGGGACAGGGAACACAGATACGCAGTATTTT
d_call: TRBD2; clone_size: few; j_call: TRBJ2-3; cdr3_length: 15; v_call: TRBV12-3/TRBV12-4; cdr3_aa: CASRRRSGGGDTQYF; cdr3_nt: TGTGCCAGCAGGCGCCGTAGCGGGGGGGGAGATACGCAGTATTTT
d_call: TRBD2; clone_size: few; j_call: TRBJ2-1; cdr3_length: 16; v_call: TRBV5-1; cdr3_aa: CASSLTGTSSYNEQFF; cdr3_nt: TGCGCCAGCAGCTTGACCGGGACTAGCTCCTACAATGAGCAGTTCTTC
d_call: -; clone_size: few; j_call: TRBJ2-7; cdr3_length: 16; v_call: TRBV20-1; cdr3_aa: CSARYPSGVGVYEQYF; cdr3_nt: TGCAGTGCTAGATACCCTTCCGGGGTCGGGGTATACGAGCAGTACTTC
d_call: TRBD2; clone_size: few; j_call: TRBJ2-3; cdr3_length: 17; v_call: TRBV7-2; cdr3_aa: CASSFGGGSPSTDTQYF; cdr3_nt: TGTGCCAGCAGCTTTGGGGGGGGTTCCCCTAGCACAGATACGCAGTATTTT
d_call: TRBD2; clone_size: -; j_call: TRBJ2-5; cdr3_length: 16; v_call: TRBV6-2/TRBV6-3; cdr3_aa: CASSLNPGLAQETQYF; cdr3_nt: TGTGCCAGCAGTTTGAATCCGGGACTAGCCCAAGAGACCCAGTACTTC
d_call: TRBD1; clone_size: -; j_call: TRBJ2-5; cdr3_length: 14; v_call: TRBV4-3; cdr3_aa: CASSQAGTGETQYF; cdr3_nt: TGCGCCAGCAGCCAAGCCGGGACAGGGGAGACCCAGTACTTC
d_call: -; clone_size: few; j_call: TRBJ1-3; cdr3_length: 15; v_call: TRBV12-5; cdr3_aa: CASGFQSGNRNTIYF; cdr3_nt: TGTGCTAGTGGTTTCCAATCAGGGAACCGAAACACCATATATTTT
d_call: -; clone_size: few; j_call: TRBJ1-2; cdr3_length: 15; v_call: TRBV4-3; cdr3_aa: CASSQEVDSGYGYTF; cdr3_nt: TGCGCCAGCAGCCAAGAAGTGGACAGCGGCTATGGCTACACCTTC
d_call: -; clone_size: few; j_call: TRBJ1-4; cdr3_length: 13; v_call: TRBV2; cdr3_aa: CASSREIGEKLFF; cdr3_nt: TGTGCCAGCAGTAGAGAGATTGGGGAAAAACTGTTTTTT
d_call: -; clone_size: -; j_call: TRBJ1-1; cdr3_length: 12; v_call: TRBV4-3; cdr3_aa: CASSRQGAEAFF; cdr3_nt: TGCGCCAGCAGCCGCCAGGGTGCTGAAGCTTTCTTT
d_call: TRBD2; clone_size: few; j_call: TRBJ2-1; cdr3_length: 20; v_call: TRBV6-2/TRBV6-3; cdr3_aa: CASSYGLAGGWLTVGNEQFF; cdr3_nt: TGTGCCAGCAGTTACGGACTAGCGGGAGGGTGGTTGACCGTAGGCAATGAGCAGTTCTTC
d_call: TRBD1; clone_size: -; j_call: TRBJ2-7; cdr3_length: 13; v_call: TRBV10-3; cdr3_aa: CAIRGQGETEQYF; cdr3_nt: TGTGCCATCAGGGGACAGGGGGAAACCGAGCAGTACTTC
d_call: TRBD2; clone_size: -; j_call: TRBJ2-5; cdr3_length: 15; v_call: TRBV7-6; cdr3_aa: CASSPQVAGGETQYF; cdr3_nt: TGTGCCAGCAGCCCCCAGGTAGCGGGAGGAGAGACCCAGTACTTC
d_call: TRBD2; clone_size: -; j_call: TRBJ2-7; cdr3_length: 17; v_call: TRBV28; cdr3_aa: CASSAGTSGSWFYEQYF; cdr3_nt: TGTGCCAGCAGTGCCGGGACTAGCGGGTCGTGGTTCTACGAGCAGTACTTC
d_call: TRBD1; clone_size: -; j_call: TRBJ2-2; cdr3_length: 14; v_call: TRBV25-1; cdr3_aa: CASSDYRGSGELFF; cdr3_nt: TGTGCCAGCAGTGATTACAGGGGGAGCGGGGAGCTGTTTTTT
d_call: -; clone_size: few; j_call: TRBJ2-2; cdr3_length: 14; v_call: TRBV28; cdr3_aa: CASSLTVYTGELFF; cdr3_nt: TGTGCCAGCAGTTTGACAGTATACACCGGGGAGCTGTTTTTT
d_call: -; clone_size: few; j_call: TRBJ1-4; cdr3_length: 14; v_call: TRBV29-1; cdr3_aa: CSVARDGGKEKLFF; cdr3_nt: TGCAGCGTTGCCCGGGACGGGGGAAAAGAAAAACTGTTTTTT
d_call: TRBD1; clone_size: -; j_call: TRBJ2-1; cdr3_length: 14; v_call: TRBV3-1; cdr3_aa: CASSQWTGRYEQFF; cdr3_nt: TGTGCCAGCAGCCAATGGACAGGGAGGTATGAGCAGTTCTTC
d_call: TRBD1; clone_size: many; j_call: TRBJ2-7; cdr3_length: 14; v_call: TRBV7-2; cdr3_aa: CASKKDRLSYEQYF; cdr3_nt: TGTGCCAGCAAAAAGGACAGGCTCTCCTACGAGCAGTACTTC
d_call: TRBD1; clone_size: -; j_call: TRBJ1-6; cdr3_length: 14; v_call: TRBV6-1; cdr3_aa: CASSRQGAFSPLHF; cdr3_nt: TGTGCCAGCAGCAGGCAGGGGGCCTTTTCACCCCTCCACTTT
d_call: -; clone_size: -; j_call: TRBJ2-5; cdr3_length: 14; v_call: TRBV10-3; cdr3_aa: CAISGNKAQETQYF; cdr3_nt: TGTGCCATCAGTGGCAACAAAGCCCAAGAGACCCAGTACTTC
d_call: TRBD2; clone_size: -; j_call: TRBJ2-3; cdr3_length: 16; v_call: TRBV5-1; cdr3_aa: CASSLASLGEGDTQYF; cdr3_nt: TGCGCCAGCAGCTTGGCCAGTCTAGGGGAGGGAGATACGCAGTATTTT
d_call: TRBD1; clone_size: few; j_call: TRBJ2-7; cdr3_length: 13; v_call: TRBV10-3; cdr3_aa: CAISGGTGYEQYF; cdr3_nt: TGTGCCATCAGTGGAGGGACAGGCTACGAGCAGTACTTC
d_call: TRBD2; clone_size: many; j_call: TRBJ2-1; cdr3_length: 14; v_call: TRBV20-1; cdr3_aa: CSASGTSGLNEQFF; cdr3_nt: TGCAGTGCTTCGGGGACTAGCGGGCTAAATGAGCAGTTCTTC
d_call: -; clone_size: -; j_call: TRBJ1-1; cdr3_length: 11; v_call: TRBV7-9; cdr3_aa: CASSFEGGAFF; cdr3_nt: TGTGCCAGCAGCTTTGAGGGAGGCGCTTTCTTT
d_call: TRBD2; clone_size: -; j_call: TRBJ2-1; cdr3_length: 15; v_call: TRBV28; cdr3_aa: CASSTAGGLANEQFF; cdr3_nt: TGTGCCAGCAGCACGGCGGGGGGGCTGGCCAATGAGCAGTTCTTC
d_call: TRBD2; clone_size: -; j_call: TRBJ2-7; cdr3_length: 16; v_call: TRBV9; cdr3_aa: CASSVDVGTNSYEQYF; cdr3_nt: TGTGCCAGCAGCGTAGATGTCGGGACTAATTCCTACGAGCAGTACTTC
d_call: -; clone_size: many; j_call: TRBJ2-1; cdr3_length: 15; v_call: TRBV20-1; cdr3_aa: CSVLGRRGSYNEQFF; cdr3_nt: TGCAGTGTCCTAGGACGGAGGGGCTCCTACAATGAGCAGTTCTTC
d_call: -; clone_size: many; j_call: TRBJ2-7; cdr3_length: 15; v_call: TRBV24-1; cdr3_aa: CATSDLRDRAYEQYF; cdr3_nt: TGTGCCACCAGTGACCTTCGGGACCGGGCGTACGAGCAGTACTTC
d_call: -; clone_size: -; j_call: TRBJ2-6; cdr3_length: 16; v_call: TRBV5-1; cdr3_aa: CASSSTAGSGANVLTF; cdr3_nt: TGCGCCAGCAGCAGTACGGCAGGGTCTGGGGCCAACGTCCTGACTTTC
d_call: TRBD1; clone_size: many; j_call: TRBJ2-3; cdr3_length: 16; v_call: TRBV12-3/TRBV12-4; cdr3_aa: CASSFRETGYLATQYF; cdr3_nt: TGTGCCAGCAGTTTTAGAGAGACAGGGTATTTGGCTACGCAGTATTTT
d_call: TRBD1; clone_size: -; j_call: TRBJ1-4; cdr3_length: 17; v_call: TRBV9; cdr3_aa: CASSPNRGGQTNEKLFF; cdr3_nt: TGTGCCAGCAGCCCTAACCGTGGGGGACAGACTAATGAAAAACTGTTTTTT
d_call: -; clone_size: -; j_call: TRBJ2-3; cdr3_length: 15; v_call: TRBV28; cdr3_aa: CASSFSRGSADTQYF; cdr3_nt: TGTGCCAGCAGTTTTTCCAGGGGATCTGCAGATACGCAGTATTTT
d_call: TRBD2; clone_size: few; j_call: TRBJ2-5; cdr3_length: 16; v_call: TRBV5-6; cdr3_aa: CASSSRTSGSLETQYF; cdr3_nt: TGTGCCAGCAGCTCCCGGACTAGCGGGAGCTTGGAGACCCAGTACTTC
d_call: -; clone_size: many; j_call: TRBJ2-2; cdr3_length: 13; v_call: TRBV28; cdr3_aa: CASRERPTGELFF; cdr3_nt: TGTGCCAGCAGGGAGCGGCCCACCGGGGAGCTGTTTTTT
d_call: TRBD1; clone_size: few; j_call: TRBJ1-6; cdr3_length: 15; v_call: TRBV4-1; cdr3_aa: CASSPYRGENSPLHF; cdr3_nt: TGCGCCAGCAGCCCCTACAGGGGAGAGAATTCACCCCTCCACTTT
d_call: -; clone_size: many; j_call: TRBJ2-1; cdr3_length: 10; v_call: TRBV29-1; cdr3_aa: CSLGGNEQFF; cdr3_nt: TGCAGCTTGGGGGGAAATGAGCAGTTCTTC